The next 22 T cell receptor beta chains were all read from a single sample in a study of cytomegalovirus exposure and HLA in healthy donors. The PCR had 60 Vbeta and 13 Jbeta primers. Sequencing used immunoSEQ multiplex PCR; TCRdb keeps in-frame clones, though not all of them. The repertoire consists of about 160,000 clones, with about 82% occurring once and the leading ten covering approximately 7%. The sequenced material came from PBMCs. The receptor set was obtained from a woman aged 25 to 39 in good health and CMV-seropositive.

This clone was recorded only once. Different DNA sequences within this sample yield the same CDR3. The chain couples TRBV18 to TRBJ2-7, with TRBD1 matching over 8 bases. V was clipped by 2 bases and J by 2 bases; unmatched bases: 2. Germline V gene lookup returns CDR1 KGHSH and CDR2 LQKENI. This CDR3 comprises 14 residues. The CDR3: CASSPGTGPYEQYF. The DNA of the CDR3 is TGTGCCAGCTCACCAGGGACAGGCCCCTACGAGCAGTACTTC. Variable domain in full (rest from reference TRBV18 and TRBJ2-7): NAGVMQNPRHLVRRRGQEARLRCSPMKGHSHVYWYRQLPEEGLKFMVYLQKENIIDESGMPKERFSAEFPKEGPSILRIQQVVRGDSAAYFCASSPGTGPYEQYFGPGTRLTVT.

In this sample, this clone turned up once. This chain links TRBV29-1 with TRBJ2-3; TRBD1 matches at 9 bases. The length of the CDR3 is 12 residues. Trimming cost V 6 bases and J 10 bases; bases outside gene matches: 8. CDR1 SQVTM and CDR2 ANQGSEA come from the germline V gene. For the CDR3, the DNA is TGCAGCGTGAGGGGGACAGGGACCCCGCAGTATTTT. Translating gives CSVRGTGTPQYF.

CDR3: CASTIQGAVNEKLFF. CDR3 nucleotide sequence: TGTGCCAGCACAATACAGGGGGCCGTCAATGAAAAACTGTTTTTT. The chain employs TRBV2 and TRBJ1-4; 9 bases line up with TRBD1. The CDR3 has 15 residues. Germline V CDR1 and CDR2: SNHLY, FYNNEI. The ends lost 7 bases at V and 5 bases at J; junction bases unmatched: 8.

V gene TRBV27 combines with J gene TRBJ1-4; the match to TRBD1 covers 7 bases. This CDR3 spans 13 amino acids. V dropped 8 bases and J dropped 7; count of bases not matched to a gene: 7. Germline V gene lookup returns CDR1 MNHEY and CDR2 SMNVEV (reference sequence). The CDR3 DNA follows: TGTGCCAGCGGAAGGGGGCAAGGTGAAAAACTGTTTTTT. The encoded protein is CASGRGQGEKLFF. Full variable domain (missing parts from reference TRBV27 and TRBJ1-4): EAQVTQNPRYLITVTGKKLTVTCSQNMNHEYMSWYRQDPGLGLRQIYYSMNVEVTDKGDVPEGYKVSRKEKRNFPLILESPSPNQTSLYFCASGRGQGEKLFFGSGTQLSVL.

The chain recombines TRBV10-3 with TRBJ1-1; TRBD1 agrees at 9 bases. The CDR3 loop spans 14 amino acids. CDR1 and CDR2 from the germline V gene are ENHRY and SYGVKD. Trimming removed 10 bases from V and 0 bases from J; junction bases left unmatched: 6. CDR3 DNA sequence: TGTGCCACCGGGACAGGGTTCATGAACACTGAAGCTTTCTTT. Protein product: CATGTGFMNTEAFF.

Note on this clone: One end of the junction does not line up with germline, which may come from a read error. This chain joins TRBV7-9 and TRBJ1-1; TRBD1 agrees at 8 bases. Germline values: CDR1 SEHNR, CDR2 FQNEAQ (reference sequence). The CDR3 consists of 14 residues. The CDR3 here is CSSSKGQGDTEAFF. CDR3 nucleotides: TGTTCCAGCAGCAAAGGACAGGGTGACACTGAAGCTTTCTTT.

The gene calls are TRBV10-3 and TRBJ1-5, with D hard to call. The CDR3 spans 12 residues. Trimming took 4 bases from V and 5 from J, leaving 6 bases between them. In germline, CDR1 is ENHRY, CDR2 SYGVKD. DNA of the CDR3: TGTGCCATCAGTGGCGGGGATCAGCCCCAGCATTTT. Its translation: CAISGGDQPQHF.

The chain recombines TRBV18 with TRBJ1-1, with TRBD1 as a possible D gene (5 bases). The V and J ends lost 4 bases and 4 bases respectively, with 13 bases between them. Germline assignment: CDR1 KGHSH and CDR2 LQKENI. The CDR3 extends over 14 amino acids. The chain's CDR3 is CASSQAGVGTEAFF. As DNA, the CDR3 is TGTGCCAGCTCACAAGCGGGGGTAGGCACTGAAGCTTTCTTT. Looking up the rest from reference TRBV18 and TRBJ1-1 gives the full variable domain: NAGVMQNPRHLVRRRGQEARLRCSPMKGHSHVYWYRQLPEEGLKFMVYLQKENIIDESGMPKERFSAEFPKEGPSILRIQQVVRGDSAAYFCASSQAGVGTEAFFGQGTRLTVV.

The J gene is TRBJ1-1, the V gene TRBV5-1; D uncertain. V lost 7 bases to trimming and J lost 1 base, with 14 bases between them. From germline, CDR1 is SGHRS and CDR2 YFSETQ. This CDR3 has 14 residues. CDR3 loop: CASGEAPPNTEAFF. CDR3 coding DNA: TGCGCCAGCGGTGAGGCCCCCCCGAACACTGAAGCTTTCTTT.

The J gene is TRBJ2-5, the V gene TRBV4-1; D gene uncertain. The CDR3 is 14 residues long. CDR1 is MGHRA, CDR2 YSYEKL, per germline. The V gene lost 0 bases and the J gene lost 1 base, with 6 bases spanning the gap. The CDR3 DNA reads TGCGCCAGCAGCCAAGATGGCATCCAAGAGACCCAGTACTTC. Protein: CASSQDGIQETQYF.

CDR3 region: CASSQGTGGPSTNEKLFF. CDR3 DNA sequence: TGCGCCAGCAGCCAGGGGACAGGGGGACCTTCAACTAATGAAAAACTGTTTTTT. The V gene is TRBV4-1, the J gene TRBJ1-4; TRBD1 matches at 11 bases. V dropped 3 bases and J dropped 0; count of bases not matched to a gene: 6. This CDR3 contains 18 residues. The V gene's germline CDR1 is MGHRA and CDR2 YSYEKL.

In this sample, this clone turned up once. The chain combines TRBV5-6 with TRBJ2-7, with TRBD1 matching 8 bases. CDR1 is SGHDT and CDR2 is YYEEEE in the germline V gene. This CDR3 has 13 residues. V lost 2 bases and J lost 7; bases outside the gene matches: 5. The CDR3 DNA follows: TGTGCCAGCAGCTTTGGGACAGGAAAGGAGCAGTACTTC. This codes for CASSFGTGKEQYF.

The V and J genes are TRBV9 and TRBJ2-3; 9 bases align to TRBD2. Germline V CDR1 and CDR2: SGDLS, YYNGEE. Losses at the gene ends were 4 bases for V and 1 base for J; bases not matched to a gene: 1. This CDR3 is 14 amino acids long. The CDR3 DNA reads as TGTGCCAGCAGCATAGCGGGGGGCACAGATACGCAGTATTTT. Translation gives CASSIAGGTDTQYF.

The chain has TRBV10-3 and TRBJ1-6; no definite D call. The CDR3 is made up of 15 amino acids. The germline CDR1 and CDR2 sequences are ENHRY and SYGVKD. CDR3 amino acids: CATKGGSGYNSPLHF. The CDR3, as DNA: TGTGCTACAAAAGGAGGCAGCGGCTATAATTCACCCCTCCACTTT.

The chain joins TRBV19 to TRBJ1-2; a weak D match, TRBD1 (6 bases). The germline V gene has CDR1 LNHDA and CDR2 SQIVND (reference sequence). Trimming stripped 3 bases from V and 4 bases from J, with 18 bases between. The CDR3 runs to 16 residues. As DNA, the CDR3 is TGTGCCAGTAGTATCCGATATGGGGGACAAAGCTATGGCTACACCTTC. The encoded protein is CASSIRYGGQSYGYTF.

V is TRBV2 and J is TRBJ2-3, with 9 positions matching TRBD2. V trimming: 0 bases; J trimming: 2 bases; junction bases outside the gene matches: 6. The CDR3 sequence is 17 residues long. Germline CDR1 reads SNHLY; CDR2 reads FYNNEI. The CDR3 nucleotides are TGTGCCAGCAGTGAAGCGGGCAGCGGGGGGCCCACAGATACGCAGTATTTT. Translation gives CASSEAGSGGPTDTQYF.

CDR3 sequence reads: CASSYMSGKLFF. In nucleotides, the CDR3 is TGTGCCAGCAGTTACATGTCGGGAAAACTGTTTTTT. V gene TRBV6-5 combines with J gene TRBJ1-4; no firm D call. The germline gives CDR1 MNHEY, CDR2 SVGAGI. The CDR3 has 12 amino acids. V shed 2 bases and J shed 10 bases, with 8 bases lying between them.

J is TRBJ2-3 and V is TRBV19; D possibly corresponds to TRBD2 (7 bases). The ends were cut back, 5 bases at V and 2 bases at J, with 17 bases in the middle. CDR1 and CDR2 (germline): LNHDA, SQIVND (reference sequence). The CDR3 totals 16 residues. The CDR3 DNA is TGTGCCAGTAGTTTTTGGGGGGGGGCTAACACAGATACGCAGTATTTT. It specifies CASSFWGGANTDTQYF.

The J gene is TRBJ2-7, the V gene TRBV20-1; D not certain. V was clipped by 5 bases and J by 4 bases, with 9 bases between them. The CDR3 consists of 11 residues. The germline V gene has CDR1 DFQATT and CDR2 SNEGSKA (reference sequence). The CDR3 loop is CSASDNYEQYF. As DNA, the CDR3 is TGCAGTGCTTCTGACAATTACGAGCAGTACTTC.

The chain employs TRBV6-6 and TRBJ1-4; 12 bases fit TRBD1. The CDR3 extends over 15 amino acids. With V trimmed by 2 bases and J by 8 bases, 3 bases remained unmatched. The germline V gene has CDR1 MNHNY and CDR2 SVGAGI (reference sequence). The chain's CDR3 is CASSYAGQGAEKLFF. In nucleotides, the CDR3 is TGTGCCAGCAGTTACGCGGGACAGGGGGCCGAAAAACTGTTTTTT.

The chain recombines TRBV5-4 with TRBJ1-2; no clear D gene. Trimming took 0 bases from V and 7 from J, leaving 7 bases between them. The CDR3 loop spans 12 amino acids. The germline V gene has CDR1 SGHNT and CDR2 YYREEE (reference sequence). The CDR3 nucleotides read TGTGCCAGCAGCTTGGATACGGGTGGCTACACCTTC. Translating gives CASSLDTGGYTF. Complete variable domain (other parts from reference TRBV5-4 and TRBJ1-2): ETGVTQSPTHLIKTRGQQVTLRCSSQSGHNTVSWYQQALGQGPQFIFQYYREEENGRGNFPPRFSGLQFPNYSSELNVNALELDDSALYLCASSLDTGGYTFGSGTRLTVV.

J is TRBJ2-2 and V is TRBV9; a possible D gene is TRBD1 (6 bases). V lost 0 bases and J 1 base, leaving 10 bases between the germline ends. Looked up from germline, CDR1 is SGDLS and CDR2 is YYNGEE. The CDR3 consists of 16 residues. The CDR3 DNA follows: TGTGCCAGCAGCGTAGTGGGACAATTGAACACCGGGGAGCTGTTTTTT. Translation: CASSVVGQLNTGELFF.